This T cell receptor beta chain was sequenced for a study of shared clonotypes between healthy human individuals. Turning to the study itself: Each donor contributed plates that comprised three CD4 naive, three CD4 memory, two CD8 naive and one CD8 memory. Study-wide findings and caveats: Larger estimated richness was generally recorded for naive subsets relative to memory subsets. Among donors, sharing of clonotypes was expected to be affected by sequencing depth.

Terminally differentiated effector memory CD45RA+ cells were excluded by CCR7 positive selection of CD45RO-negative cells. Over several immunoSEQ plates, each subset's genomic DNA was distributed in even portions. TCRdb keeps only in-frame clones here, not all; method: immunoSEQ multiplex PCR. This sample has 2 million or so clones, with roughly 94% found just once. The CDR3 length is 15 residues. V was shortened by 7 bases and J by 0 bases, with 15 bases between the two germline ends. Germline CDR1 MNHEY, CDR2 SVGAGI. Points on this clone: Its matching antigen is unknown.

Sequencing was performed on naive CD8+ T cells sorted from blood. The chain links TRBV6-5 to TRBJ1-1; TRBD1 is a possible D gene (5 bases). This clonotype was obtained from a man aged 18 to 30 in good health. The CDR3 nucleotides are TGTGCCAGCACGAGACAGAGCAACATGAACACTGAAGCTTTCTTT. Amino acids: CASTRQSNMNTEAFF.